This T cell receptor (beta chain) comes out of a study of cytomegalovirus exposure and HLA in healthy donors. Germline V gene sequence: CDR1 SGHVS, CDR2 FQNEAQ. V lost 1 base and J lost 1, with 16 bases in between. The CDR3 is 17 amino acids. On this clone itself: The antigen remains undetermined.

60 Vbeta and 13 Jbeta primers were used in PCR. Assay: immunoSEQ multiplex PCR; the TCRdb copy retains only in-frame clones and omits some. This sample carries 150,000 to 200,000 clones, over 75% of them seen once, and the ten largest clones take around an eighth. Regarding the study as a whole: Cytomegalovirus association was assigned to approximately 180 TCR beta chains. Compared with the roughly 730-donor mean, an Asian-associated ancestry cluster reportedly had fewer N-insertions, according to a later analysis.

Sequencing was done on a sample of PBMCs. The sequence came from a man over 45 in good health and CMV-seropositive. The V gene is TRBV7-8, the J gene TRBJ1-2; D is ambiguous. The CDR3: CASSLGLVRGINYGYTF. As DNA, the CDR3 is TGTGCCAGCAGCTTAGGTTTGGTGAGAGGGATTAACTATGGCTACACCTTC.